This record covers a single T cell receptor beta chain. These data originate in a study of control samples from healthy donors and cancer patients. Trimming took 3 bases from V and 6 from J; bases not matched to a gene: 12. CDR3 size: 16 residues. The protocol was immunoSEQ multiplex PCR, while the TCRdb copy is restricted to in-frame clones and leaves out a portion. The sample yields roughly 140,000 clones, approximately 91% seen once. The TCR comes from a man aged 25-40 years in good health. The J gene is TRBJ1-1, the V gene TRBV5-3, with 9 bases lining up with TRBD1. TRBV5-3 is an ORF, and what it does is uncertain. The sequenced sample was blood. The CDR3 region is CARSSYRTGAVAEAFF. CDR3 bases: TGTGCCAGAAGCTCCTACAGGACAGGGGCGGTCGCTGAAGCTTTCTTT.